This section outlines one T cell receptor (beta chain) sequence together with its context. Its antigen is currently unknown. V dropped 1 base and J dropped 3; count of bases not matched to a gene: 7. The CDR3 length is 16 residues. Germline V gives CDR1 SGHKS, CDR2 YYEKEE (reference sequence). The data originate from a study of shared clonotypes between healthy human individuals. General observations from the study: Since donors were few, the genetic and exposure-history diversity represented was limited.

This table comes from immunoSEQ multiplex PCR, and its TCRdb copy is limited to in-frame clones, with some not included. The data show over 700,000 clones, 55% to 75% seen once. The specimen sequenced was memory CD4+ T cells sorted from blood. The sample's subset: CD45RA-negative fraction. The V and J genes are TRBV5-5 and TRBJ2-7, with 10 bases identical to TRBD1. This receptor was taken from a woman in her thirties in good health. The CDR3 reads CASSLTWDRGLYEQYF. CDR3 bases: TGTGCCAGCAGCTTGACTTGGGACAGGGGCCTCTACGAGCAGTACTTC. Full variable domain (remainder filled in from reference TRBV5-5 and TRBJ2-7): DAGVTQSPTHLIKTRGQQVTLRCSPISGHKSVSWYQQVLGQGPQFIFQYYEKEERGRGNFPDRFSARQFPNYSSELNVNALLLGDSALYLCASSLTWDRGLYEQYFGPGTRLTVT.